This T cell receptor (beta chain) was profiled in a study of blood T cells in healthy people across ages. The germline gives CDR1 SGDLS, CDR2 YYNGEE. The germline V and J ends were trimmed by 0 bases and 4 bases, with 12 bases remaining between them. The CDR3 is 15 residues long. Per sample, extraction of total RNA gave at least 5.5 micrograms in every case. PCR was performed a second time for about 7 to 12 cycles using a sample-barcoded 5' primer and a J-beta primer mix. Carrying 12 random nucleotides, a template-switch adaptor labeled each individual cDNA molecule. One entry per CDR3 protein, called by TCRdb with MiXCR from the 5' RACE reads. The sample yields approximately 770,000 distinct CDR3 sequences, 58% seen once.

The sequence was obtained from a man aged 25-40 years in good health. The sequencing input was blood. This chain links TRBV9 with TRBJ2-3; weak D call: TRBD2 (5 bases). The CDR3 nucleotides are TGTGCCAGCAGCGTAGACGGTGGGAGTCCAGATACGCAGTATTTT. It codes for CASSVDGGSPDTQYF. The variable domain in full, with the rest retrieved from reference TRBV9 and TRBJ2-3, is DSGVTQTPKHLITATGQRVTLRCSPRSGDLSVYWYQQSLDQGLQFLIQYYNGEERAKGNILERFSAQQFPDLHSELNLSSLELGDSALYFCASSVDGGSPDTQYFGPGTRLTVL.